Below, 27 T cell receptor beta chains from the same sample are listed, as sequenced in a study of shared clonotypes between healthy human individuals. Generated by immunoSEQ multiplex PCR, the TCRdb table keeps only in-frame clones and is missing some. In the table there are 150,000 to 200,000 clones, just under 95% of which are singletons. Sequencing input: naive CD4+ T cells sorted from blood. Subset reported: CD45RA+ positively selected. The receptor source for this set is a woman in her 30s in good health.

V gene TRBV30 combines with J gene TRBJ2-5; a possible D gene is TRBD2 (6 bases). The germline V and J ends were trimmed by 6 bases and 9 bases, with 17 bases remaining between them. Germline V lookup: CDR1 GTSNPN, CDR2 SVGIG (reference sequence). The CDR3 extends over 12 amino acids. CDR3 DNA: TGTGCCTGCGATTTGATGGAGGGGCCCCAGTACTTC. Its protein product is CACDLMEGPQYF.

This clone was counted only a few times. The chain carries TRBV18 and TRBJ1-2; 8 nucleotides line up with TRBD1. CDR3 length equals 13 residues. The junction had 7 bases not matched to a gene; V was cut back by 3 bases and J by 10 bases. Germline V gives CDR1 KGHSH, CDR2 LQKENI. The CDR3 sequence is CASSPGQGMDYTF. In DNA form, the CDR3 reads TGTGCCAGCTCACCCGGACAGGGCATGGACTACACCTTC.

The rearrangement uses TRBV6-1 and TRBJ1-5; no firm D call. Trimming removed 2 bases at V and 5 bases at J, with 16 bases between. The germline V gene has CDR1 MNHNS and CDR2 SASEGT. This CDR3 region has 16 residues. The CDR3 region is CASSEPNHFRDQPQHF. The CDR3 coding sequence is TGTGCCAGCAGTGAACCCAACCACTTTAGGGATCAGCCCCAGCATTTT.

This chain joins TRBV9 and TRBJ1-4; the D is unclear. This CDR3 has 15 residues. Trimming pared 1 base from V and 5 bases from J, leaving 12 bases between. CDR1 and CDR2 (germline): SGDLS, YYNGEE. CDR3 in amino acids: CASSVSGRENEKLFF. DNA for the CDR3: TGTGCCAGCAGCGTAAGCGGGAGGGAAAATGAAAAACTGTTTTTT.

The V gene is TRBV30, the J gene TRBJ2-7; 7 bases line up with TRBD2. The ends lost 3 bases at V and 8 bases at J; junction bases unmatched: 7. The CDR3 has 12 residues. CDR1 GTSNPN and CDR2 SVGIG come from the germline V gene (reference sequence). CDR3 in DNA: TGTGCCTGGAGCGACGGGACTATCAAGCAGTACTTC. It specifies CAWSDGTIKQYF.

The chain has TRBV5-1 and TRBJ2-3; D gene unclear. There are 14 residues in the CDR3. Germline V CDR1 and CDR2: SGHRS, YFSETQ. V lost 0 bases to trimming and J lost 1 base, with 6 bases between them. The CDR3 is CASSLVSGTDTQYF. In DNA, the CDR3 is TGCGCCAGCAGCTTGGTATCGGGCACAGATACGCAGTATTTT.

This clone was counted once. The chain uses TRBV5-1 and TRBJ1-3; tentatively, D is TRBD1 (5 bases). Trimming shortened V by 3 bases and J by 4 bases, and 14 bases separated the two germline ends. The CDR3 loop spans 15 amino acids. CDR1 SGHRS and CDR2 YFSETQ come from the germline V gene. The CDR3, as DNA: TGCGCCAGCAGCTCCTCTGCAGGGAGAGGAAACACCATATATTTT. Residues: CASSSSAGRGNTIYF.

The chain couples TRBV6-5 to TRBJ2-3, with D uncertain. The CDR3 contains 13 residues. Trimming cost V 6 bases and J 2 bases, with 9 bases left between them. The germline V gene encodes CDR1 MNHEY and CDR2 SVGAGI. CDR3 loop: CASRLDSTDTQYF. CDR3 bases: TGTGCCAGCAGACTCGACTCCACAGATACGCAGTATTTT.

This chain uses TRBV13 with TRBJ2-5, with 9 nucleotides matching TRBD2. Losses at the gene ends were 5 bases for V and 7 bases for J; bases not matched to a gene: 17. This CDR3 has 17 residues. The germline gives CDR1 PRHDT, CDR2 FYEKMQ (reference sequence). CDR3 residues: CASSGISGRGVSGTQYF. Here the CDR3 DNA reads TGTGCCAGCAGCGGCATTAGCGGGAGAGGAGTGTCAGGGACCCAGTACTTC.

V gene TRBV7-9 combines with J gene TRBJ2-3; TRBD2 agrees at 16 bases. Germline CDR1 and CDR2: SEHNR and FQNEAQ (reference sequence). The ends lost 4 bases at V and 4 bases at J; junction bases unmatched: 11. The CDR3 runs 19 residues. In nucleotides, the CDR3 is TGTGCCAGCAGCTCCCCCGGGACTAGCGGGAGGGAATACCCAGATACGCAGTATTTT. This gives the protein CASSSPGTSGREYPDTQYF.

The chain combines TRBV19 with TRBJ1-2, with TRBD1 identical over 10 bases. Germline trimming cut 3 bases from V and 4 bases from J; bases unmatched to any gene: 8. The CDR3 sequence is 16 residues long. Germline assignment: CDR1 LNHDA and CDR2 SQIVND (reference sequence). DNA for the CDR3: TGTGCCAGTAGTATCCGTACCGGGACAGGGGCCTATGGCTACACCTTC. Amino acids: CASSIRTGTGAYGYTF.

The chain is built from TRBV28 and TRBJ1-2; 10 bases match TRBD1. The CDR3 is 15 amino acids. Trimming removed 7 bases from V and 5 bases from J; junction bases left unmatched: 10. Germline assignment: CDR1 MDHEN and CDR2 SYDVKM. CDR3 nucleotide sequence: TGTGCCAGCACCCTACCCGACAGGGGGCGTTATGGCTACACCTTC. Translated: CASTLPDRGRYGYTF.

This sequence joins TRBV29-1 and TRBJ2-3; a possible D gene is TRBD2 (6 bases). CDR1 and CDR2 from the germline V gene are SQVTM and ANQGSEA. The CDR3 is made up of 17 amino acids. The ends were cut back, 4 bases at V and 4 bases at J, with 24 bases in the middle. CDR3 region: CSVGALGGPGLADTQYF. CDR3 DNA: TGCAGCGTTGGAGCGTTGGGGGGACCAGGTCTCGCAGATACGCAGTATTTT.

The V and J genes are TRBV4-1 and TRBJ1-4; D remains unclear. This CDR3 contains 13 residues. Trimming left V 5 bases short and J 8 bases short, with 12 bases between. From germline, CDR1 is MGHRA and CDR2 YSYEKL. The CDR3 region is CASSITRAEKLFF. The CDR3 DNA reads TGCGCCAGCAGCATCACTCGTGCGGAAAAACTGTTTTTT.

CDR3 nucleotides: TGTGCCAGTACTAGAGCGGGAGTATCGGGCTATGAGCAGTTCTTC. It encodes CASTRAGVSGYEQFF. The V and J genes are TRBV19 and TRBJ2-1; 8 bases map to TRBD2. The CDR3 length is 15 residues. With 7 bases clipped from V and 8 bases from J, the junction kept 13 bases outside the gene matches. Per the germline V gene, CDR1 is LNHDA and CDR2 is SQIVND (reference sequence).

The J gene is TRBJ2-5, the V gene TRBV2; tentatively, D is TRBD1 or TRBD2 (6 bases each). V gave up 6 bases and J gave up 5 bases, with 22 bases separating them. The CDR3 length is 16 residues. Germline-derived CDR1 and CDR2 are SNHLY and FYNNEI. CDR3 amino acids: CASRALPQRGAETQYF. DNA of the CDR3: TGTGCCAGCAGGGCCCTCCCTCAAAGGGGGGCCGAGACCCAGTACTTC.

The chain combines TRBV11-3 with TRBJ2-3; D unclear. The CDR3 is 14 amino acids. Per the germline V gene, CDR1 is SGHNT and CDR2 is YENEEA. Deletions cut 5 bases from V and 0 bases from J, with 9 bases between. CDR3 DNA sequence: TGTGCCAGCAGCCCCGGACGGAGCACAGATACGCAGTATTTT. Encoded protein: CASSPGRSTDTQYF. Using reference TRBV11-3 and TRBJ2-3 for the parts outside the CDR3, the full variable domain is EAGVVQSPRYKIIEKKQPVAFWCNPISGHNTLYWYLQNLGQGPELLIRYENEEAVDDSQLPKDRFSAERLKGVDSTLKIQPAELGDSAVYLCASSPGRSTDTQYFGPGTRLTVL.

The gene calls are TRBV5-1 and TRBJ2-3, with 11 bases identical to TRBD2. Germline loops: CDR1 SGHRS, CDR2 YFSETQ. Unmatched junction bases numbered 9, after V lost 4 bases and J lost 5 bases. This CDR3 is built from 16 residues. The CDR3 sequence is CASSLLLAGGEDTQYF. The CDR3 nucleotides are TGCGCCAGCAGCCTTCTCTTAGCGGGAGGGGAAGATACGCAGTATTTT.

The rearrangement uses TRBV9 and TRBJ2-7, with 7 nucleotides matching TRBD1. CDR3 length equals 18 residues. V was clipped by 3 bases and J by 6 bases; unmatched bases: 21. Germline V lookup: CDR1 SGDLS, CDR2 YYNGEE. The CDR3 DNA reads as TGTGCCAGCAGCGCCCAACAGGGGTTCCCGGCTGGGGTCACCGAGCAGTACTTC. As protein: CASSAQQGFPAGVTEQYF.

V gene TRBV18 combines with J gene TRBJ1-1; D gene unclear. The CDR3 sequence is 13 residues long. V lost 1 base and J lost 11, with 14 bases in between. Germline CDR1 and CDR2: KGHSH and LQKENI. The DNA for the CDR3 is TGTGCCAGCTCACCACAGGGAGTGGAAAATGCTTTCTTT. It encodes CASSPQGVENAFF.

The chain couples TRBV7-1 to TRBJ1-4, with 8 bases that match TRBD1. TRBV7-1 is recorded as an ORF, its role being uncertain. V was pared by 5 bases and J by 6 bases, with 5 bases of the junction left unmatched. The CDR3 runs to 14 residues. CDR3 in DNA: TGTGCCAGCAGCAGACAGGGGATTGATGAAAAACTGTTTTTT. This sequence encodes CASSRQGIDEKLFF.

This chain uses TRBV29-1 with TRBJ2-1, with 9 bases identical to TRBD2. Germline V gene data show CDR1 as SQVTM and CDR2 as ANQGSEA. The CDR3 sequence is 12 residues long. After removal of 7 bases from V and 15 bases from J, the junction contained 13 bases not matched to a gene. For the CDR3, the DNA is TGCAGCGCAAAAGGAGCGGGAGGCCAGGGGTTCTTC. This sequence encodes CSAKGAGGQGFF.

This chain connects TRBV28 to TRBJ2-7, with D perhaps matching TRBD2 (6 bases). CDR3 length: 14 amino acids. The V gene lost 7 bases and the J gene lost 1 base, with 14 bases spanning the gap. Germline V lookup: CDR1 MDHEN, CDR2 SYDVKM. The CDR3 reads CASTRGAGSYEQYF. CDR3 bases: TGTGCCAGCACTCGAGGGGCGGGGTCCTACGAGCAGTACTTC. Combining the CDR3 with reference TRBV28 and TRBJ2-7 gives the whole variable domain DVKVTQSSRYLVKRTGEKVFLECVQDMDHENMFWYRQDPGLGLRLIYFSYDVKMKEKGDIPEGYSVSREKKERFSLILESASTNQTSMYLCASTRGAGSYEQYFGPGTRLTVT.

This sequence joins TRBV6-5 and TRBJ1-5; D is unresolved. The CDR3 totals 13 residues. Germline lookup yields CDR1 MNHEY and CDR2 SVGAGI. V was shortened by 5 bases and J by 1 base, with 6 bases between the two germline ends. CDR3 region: CASSTTSNQPQHF. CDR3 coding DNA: TGTGCCAGCAGTACTACAAGCAATCAGCCCCAGCATTTT.

CDR3 amino acids: CASSQGVAGFYEQYF. The CDR3 region has the DNA TGCGCCAGCAGCCAAGGGGTGGCGGGGTTCTACGAGCAGTACTTC. V is TRBV4-1 and J is TRBJ2-7, with a weak D call TRBD2 (6 bases). The CDR3 is 15 amino acids. The V gene's germline CDR1 is MGHRA and CDR2 YSYEKL. V was pared by 1 base and J by 3 bases, with 13 bases between.

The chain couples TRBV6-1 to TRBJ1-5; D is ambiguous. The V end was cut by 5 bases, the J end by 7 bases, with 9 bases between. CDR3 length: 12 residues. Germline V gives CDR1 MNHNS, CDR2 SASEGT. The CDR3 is CASSNLGQPQHF. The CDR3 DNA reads TGTGCCAGCAGTAACTTGGGACAGCCCCAGCATTTT.

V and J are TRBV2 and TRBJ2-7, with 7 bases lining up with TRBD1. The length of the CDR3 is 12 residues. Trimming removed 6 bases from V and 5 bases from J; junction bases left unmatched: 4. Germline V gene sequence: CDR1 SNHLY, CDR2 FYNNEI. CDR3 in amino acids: CASSDRVHEQYF. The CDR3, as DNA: TGTGCCAGCAGCGACAGGGTCCACGAGCAGTACTTC.